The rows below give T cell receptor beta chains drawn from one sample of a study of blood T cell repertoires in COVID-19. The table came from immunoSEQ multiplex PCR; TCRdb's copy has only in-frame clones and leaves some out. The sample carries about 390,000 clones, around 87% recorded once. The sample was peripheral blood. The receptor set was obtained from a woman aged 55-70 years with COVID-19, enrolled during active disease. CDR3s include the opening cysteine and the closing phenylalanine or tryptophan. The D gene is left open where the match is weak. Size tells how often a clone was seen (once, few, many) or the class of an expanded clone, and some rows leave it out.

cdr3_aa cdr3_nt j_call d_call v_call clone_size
CASSPTGGDEKLFF TGTGCCAGCAGCCCGACAGGGGGGGATGAAAAACTGTTTTTT TRBJ1-4 TRBD1 TRBV7-3 once
CASRDSGVNEKLFF TGCGCCAGCAGGGACTCAGGAGTTAATGAAAAACTGTTTTTT TRBJ1-4 - TRBV10-2 -
CASKLGVQPQHF TGTGCCAGCAAATTAGGGGTTCAGCCCCAGCATTTT TRBJ1-5 - TRBV12-3/TRBV12-4 -
CASSWDRGTEQYF TGTGCCAGCAGCTGGGACAGGGGCACCGAGCAGTACTTC TRBJ2-7 TRBD1 TRBV5-6 -
CASSTPYRVAEAFF TGTGCCAGCAGTACTCCATACAGGGTTGCTGAAGCTTTCTTT TRBJ1-1 - TRBV6-5 few
CASSVLAGDLGEQFF TGTGCCAGCAGCGTCCTAGCGGGGGATCTAGGGGAGCAGTTCTTC TRBJ2-1 TRBD2 TRBV9 -
CASSARGTPNTEAFF TGTGCCAGCAGCGCTAGGGGGACCCCGAACACTGAAGCTTTCTTT TRBJ1-1 - TRBV9 -
CASSSPRTGGYEQYF TGTGCCAGCAGCTCCCCTAGGACAGGGGGCTACGAGCAGTACTTC TRBJ2-7 TRBD1 TRBV9 -
CASSVGSQASYEQYF TGTGCCAGCAGCGTTGGGAGTCAGGCCTCCTACGAGCAGTACTTC TRBJ2-7 - TRBV5-4 -
CASSYSEQGFSYEQYF TGTGCCAGCAGTTACTCGGAACAGGGGTTCTCCTACGAGCAGTACTTC TRBJ2-7 TRBD1 TRBV6-7 few
CASSLMRANTEAFF TGTGCCAGCAGCTTAATGAGGGCGAACACTGAAGCTTTCTTT TRBJ1-1 - TRBV11-2 -
CASSRAGGYEQYF TGTGCCAGCAGCCGGGCCGGGGGCTACGAGCAGTACTTC TRBJ2-7 - TRBV3-1/TRBV3-2 -
CASSQETGSYNEQFF TGTGCCAGCAGCCAGGAGACAGGTTCCTACAATGAGCAGTTCTTC TRBJ2-1 - TRBV6-4 once
CSVTPPSGGVNEQFF TGCAGCGTTACCCCTCCTAGCGGGGGGGTTAATGAGCAGTTCTTC TRBJ2-1 TRBD2 TRBV29-1 -
CASSLFTYSNTGELFF TGTGCCAGCAGTTTATTCACCTATTCGAACACCGGGGAGCTGTTTTTT TRBJ2-2 - TRBV28 -
CASTPGAVAGETQYF TGTGCCAGCACGCCAGGGGCAGTGGCAGGAGAGACCCAGTACTTC TRBJ2-5 - TRBV25-1 -
CASSLAGGARDEQFF TGCGCCAGCAGCTTGGCTGGGGGGGCCAGGGATGAGCAGTTCTTC TRBJ2-1 - TRBV5-1 -
CASRDRGDHSNQPQHF TGTGCCAGCCGGGACAGGGGGGACCATAGCAATCAGCCCCAGCATTTT TRBJ1-5 TRBD1 TRBV7-3 once
CATSEPGWANYGYTF TGTGCCACCAGCGAGCCCGGGTGGGCTAACTATGGCTACACCTTC TRBJ1-2 - TRBV28 once
CASSLGVSGNTIYF TGTGCCAGCAGCTTAGGGGTCTCTGGAAACACCATATATTTT TRBJ1-3 - TRBV5-8 once
CASSSLAGYQETQYF TGTGCCAGCAGTTCACTAGCGGGGTACCAGGAGACCCAGTACTTC TRBJ2-5 TRBD2 TRBV27 -
CASSLSDALEGYTF TGTGCCAGCAGCTTAAGTGATGCCTTGGAGGGCTACACCTTC TRBJ1-2 - TRBV7-3 -
CASTYRDRGGNTEAFF TGTGCCAGCACCTACCGGGACAGGGGGGGGAACACTGAAGCTTTCTTT TRBJ1-1 TRBD1 TRBV2 -
CSAVADYGYTF TGCAGTGCGGTAGCGGACTATGGCTACACCTTC TRBJ1-2 - TRBV20-1 once
CASSLGSTLYNEQFF TGTGCCAGCAGCTTAGGGTCCACCCTATACAATGAGCAGTTCTTC TRBJ2-1 - TRBV7-2 few
CASSPGTGGYNEQFF TGTGCCAGCAGTCCCGGGACAGGGGGGTACAATGAGCAGTTCTTC TRBJ2-1 TRBD1 TRBV6-5 -
CASRRTAAGHNEQFF TGTGCCAGCAGACGGACAGCGGCAGGTCACAATGAGCAGTTCTTC TRBJ2-1 - TRBV5-8 -
CASSLGRVGTEAFF TGTGCCAGCAGTTTAGGGAGGGTGGGGACTGAAGCTTTCTTT TRBJ1-1 - TRBV28 -
CASSPGLAQETQYF TGTGCCAGCAGCCCGGGACTAGCCCAAGAGACCCAGTACTTC TRBJ2-5 TRBD2 TRBV3-1/TRBV3-2 -